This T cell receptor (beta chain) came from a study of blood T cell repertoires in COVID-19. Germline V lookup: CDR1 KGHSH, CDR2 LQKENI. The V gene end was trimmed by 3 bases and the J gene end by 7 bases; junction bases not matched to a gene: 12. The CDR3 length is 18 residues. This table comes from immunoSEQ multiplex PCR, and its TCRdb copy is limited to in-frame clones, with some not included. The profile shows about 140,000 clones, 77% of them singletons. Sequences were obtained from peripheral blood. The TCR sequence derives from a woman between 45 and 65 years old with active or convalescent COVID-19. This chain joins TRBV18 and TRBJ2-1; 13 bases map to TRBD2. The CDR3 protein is CASSPRAGTSGAGNEQFF. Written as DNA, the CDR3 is TGTGCCAGCTCACCGAGAGCCGGGACTAGCGGGGCGGGGAATGAGCAGTTCTTC.